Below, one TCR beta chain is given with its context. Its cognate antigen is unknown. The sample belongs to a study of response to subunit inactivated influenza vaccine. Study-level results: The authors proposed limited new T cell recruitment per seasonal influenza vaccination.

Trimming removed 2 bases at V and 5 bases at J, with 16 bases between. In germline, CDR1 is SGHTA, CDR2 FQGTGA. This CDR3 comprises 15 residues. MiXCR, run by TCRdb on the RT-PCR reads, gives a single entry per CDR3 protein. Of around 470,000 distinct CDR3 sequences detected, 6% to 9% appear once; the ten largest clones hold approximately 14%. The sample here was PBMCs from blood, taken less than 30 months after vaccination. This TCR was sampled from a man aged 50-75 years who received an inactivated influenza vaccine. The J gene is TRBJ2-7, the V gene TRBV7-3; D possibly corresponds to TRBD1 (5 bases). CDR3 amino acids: CASSLSPKGAHEQYF. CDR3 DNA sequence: TGTGCCAGCAGCTTATCTCCTAAAGGGGCCCACGAGCAGTACTTC.